The following is a TCR beta chain sequence with its context. The data were obtained in a study of blood T cell repertoires in COVID-19. Study summary: COVID-19 samples, acute and convalescent, were from the United States, Italy and Spain. PBMCs, B-cell-depleted T cells, or T cells provided the cDNA or gDNA that made up the material.

Trimming removed 1 base from V and 8 bases from J, with 18 bases in between. Germline CDR1 reads MGHRA; CDR2 reads YSYEKL. The CDR3 runs to 16 residues. How the authors handled the data: From reference gene primer amplification, estimates of nucleated cell counts were derived. Sequencing used immunoSEQ multiplex PCR; TCRdb keeps in-frame clones, though not all of them. Clonal size and the V and J genes are those of that table, whereas D and trimming came from the DNA. The sample consists of some 110,000 clones, around 85% of them appearing once. This clonotype originated in a man aged 65 to 85 who had recovered from COVID-19. This chain links TRBV4-1 with TRBJ1-5, with D possibly matching TRBD1 (6 bases). Sequencing input: peripheral blood. The CDR3 DNA follows: TGCGCCAGCAGCCAAGGCAGGGGAGAAGGCATGGAGCCCCAGCATTTT. As protein: CASSQGRGEGMEPQHF.